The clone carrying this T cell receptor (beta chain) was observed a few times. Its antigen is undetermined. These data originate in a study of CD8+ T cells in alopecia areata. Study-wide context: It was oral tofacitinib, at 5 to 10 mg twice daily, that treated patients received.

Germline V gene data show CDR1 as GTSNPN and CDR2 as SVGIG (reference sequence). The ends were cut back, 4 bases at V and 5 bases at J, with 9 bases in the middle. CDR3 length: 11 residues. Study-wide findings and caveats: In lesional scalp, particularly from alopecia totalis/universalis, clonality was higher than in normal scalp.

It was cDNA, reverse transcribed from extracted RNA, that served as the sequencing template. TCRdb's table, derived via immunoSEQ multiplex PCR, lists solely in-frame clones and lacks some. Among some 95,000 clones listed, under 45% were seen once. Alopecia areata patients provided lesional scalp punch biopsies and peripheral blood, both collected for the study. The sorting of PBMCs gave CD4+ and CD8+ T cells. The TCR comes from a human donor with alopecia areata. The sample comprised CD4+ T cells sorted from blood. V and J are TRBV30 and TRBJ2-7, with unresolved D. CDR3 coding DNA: TGTGCCTGGAATCGGGCCCACGAGCAGTACTTC. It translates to CAWNRAHEQYF.